This TCR beta chain was captured by sequencing in a study of CD8 T cells in Susac syndrome. RNA was extracted with the RNeasy kit, and a quantity of roughly 0.45 to 1 ug was reverse transcribed using random hexamers. Via MiXCR, TCRdb re-called the immunoSEQ multiplex PCR reads, giving one row per CDR3 protein. The sample has 150,000 or so distinct CDR3 sequences, more than 85% seen once. Germline values: CDR1 KGHSH, CDR2 LQKENI. The CDR3 has 17 amino acids. Trimming cost V 0 bases and J 5 bases; bases outside gene matches: 13. This chain connects TRBV18 to TRBJ2-7; 7 bases map to TRBD2. This clonotype originated in a human donor with Susac syndrome. Sequencing input: CD4+ T cells from PBMCs. The CDR3 reads CASSPPGLGGGSDEQYF. The CDR3 nucleotides are TGTGCCAGCTCACCACCCGGACTGGGCGGGGGTAGCGACGAGCAGTACTTC.